The present T cell receptor beta chain was sequenced within a study of cytomegalovirus exposure and HLA in healthy donors. Unmatched junction bases numbered 6, after V lost 0 bases and J lost 0 bases. Germline V gene sequence: CDR1 SGDLS, CDR2 YYNGEE. This CDR3 is built from 18 residues. The PCR was carried out with 60 Vbeta primers and 13 Jbeta primers. The table came from immunoSEQ multiplex PCR; TCRdb's copy has only in-frame clones and leaves some out. The table includes 150,000 to 200,000 clones, about 13% detected once. The sequence derives from a man between 50 and 59 years old in good health and CMV-seropositive. The chain is built from TRBV9 and TRBJ2-3, with TRBD2 matching 11 bases. Sequenced: PBMCs. CDR3 sequence (DNA): TGTGCCAGCAGCGTAGAACTAGCGGGGGCAACTAGCACAGATACGCAGTATTTT. Protein sequence: CASSVELAGATSTDTQYF.